A single sample gave rise to the 2 T cell receptor beta chains below, sequenced in a study of shared clonotypes between healthy human individuals. Sequencing used immunoSEQ multiplex PCR; TCRdb keeps in-frame clones, though not all of them. The data contain a few hundred thousand clones, 96% of them singletons. Source material: memory CD8+ T cells sorted from blood. Subset indicated: CD45RO+ cells pooled with CCR7-negative TemRA cells. The receptors were gathered from a young man in good health.

The chain couples TRBV2 to TRBJ1-4, with TRBD1 as a possible D gene (6 bases). The V gene lost 4 bases and the J gene lost 6 bases, with 9 bases spanning the gap. CDR1 is SNHLY, CDR2 FYNNEI, per germline. This CDR3 is built from 13 residues. The CDR3 DNA follows: TGTGCCAGCAGTGGGGGGGCTGATGAAAAACTGTTTTTT. Protein: CASSGGADEKLFF.

CDR3 coding DNA: TGTGCCAGTAGTAGTGGACAGGGGGCCGGGGAGCTGTTTTTT. Translating it yields CASSSGQGAGELFF. The chain recombines TRBV19 with TRBJ2-2; the match to TRBD1 covers 10 bases. The CDR3 spans 14 residues. Trimming removed 4 bases from V and 6 bases from J; junction bases left unmatched: 2. In germline, CDR1 is LNHDA, CDR2 SQIVND (reference sequence).